This TCR beta chain was obtained from a study of cytomegalovirus exposure and HLA in healthy donors. This clone was found once. Its antigen is not identified. Germline loops: CDR1 LGHNA, CDR2 YNFKEQ. This CDR3 has 16 amino acids. The V and J ends lost 4 bases and 0 bases, in that order; junction bases with no gene match: 6. Sequencing used immunoSEQ multiplex PCR; TCRdb keeps in-frame clones, though not all of them. The sample contains 210,000 or so clones, almost 90% of which appear only once. Study-level points and caveats: Rare sequences made up most TCRs, while some public TCRs were found in many donors. Among the CMV-associated chains, a few were confirmed in vitro as specific for CMV antigens. The listing of 150 to 200 TCR beta chains classed them as cytomegalovirus-associated.

This TCR derives from a woman younger than 30 in good health and CMV-seronegative. Source material: PBMCs. The rearrangement joins TRBV4-2 to TRBJ2-1; 7 bases are shared with TRBD2. CDR3 DNA sequence: TGTGCCAGCAGCCGTGAAAGCGGGATCTCCTACAATGAGCAGTTCTTC. It translates to CASSRESGISYNEQFF.